The source of this T cell receptor (beta chain) is a study of blood T cell repertoires in COVID-19. This CDR3 contains 14 residues. The V end lost 0 bases, the J end lost 9 bases, and 9 bases lay between the germline ends. In germline, CDR1 is ENHRY, CDR2 SYGVKD. Repertoires were generated with immunoSEQ multiplex PCR, while TCRdb's copy carries only in-frame clones and drops some. The table has roughly 250,000 clones, around 86% seen once; the top ten hold just under 3%. The receptor was isolated from a woman aged 55 to 70 with active or convalescent COVID-19. The sequenced material came from peripheral blood. This chain uses TRBV10-3 with TRBJ1-6; D unclear. The CDR3 protein is CAISESGGISPLHF. CDR3 nucleotides: TGTGCCATCAGTGAGTCGGGAGGAATTTCACCCCTCCACTTT.